What follows are 27 T cell receptor beta chains derived from one specimen sequenced in a study of shared clonotypes between healthy human individuals. Clones were sequenced by immunoSEQ multiplex PCR, and TCRdb holds only the in-frame ones, with some missing. The top ten clones hold approximately 0.37% of a sample with roughly 2,500,000 clones, 80% to 95% of them seen once. Source material: naive CD4+ T cells from PBMCs. Indicated subset: CD45RA+ positively selected. The receptors shown here come from a young man in good health. Some clones in this sample may be carry-over from other donors' samples.

The chain uses TRBV15 and TRBJ1-5; D may be TRBD1 (6 bases). CDR1 and CDR2 (germline): LNHNV, YYDKDF (reference sequence). The CDR3 spans 15 residues. Trimming shortened V by 3 bases and J by 4 bases, and 13 bases separated the two germline ends. The DNA for the CDR3 is TGTGCCACCAGCAGTACAGGGAATAGAAATCAGCCCCAGCATTTT. Protein sequence: CATSSTGNRNQPQHF.

The rearrangement uses TRBV30 and TRBJ1-2; D might be TRBD1 (5 bases). The CDR3 sequence is 14 residues long. V was trimmed by 0 bases and J by 3 bases, leaving 11 bases between them. Per germline, CDR1 GTSNPN and CDR2 SVGIG (reference sequence). CDR3 nucleotides: TGTGCCTGGAGTGTGGGAGTCAGGGACTATGGCTACACCTTC. It yields the protein CAWSVGVRDYGYTF.

In the case of this clone: The identical CDR3 is also encoded by other nucleotide sequences in the sample. The chain employs TRBV30 and TRBJ2-7; the D gene is possibly TRBD2 (5 bases). The germline CDR1 and CDR2 sequences are GTSNPN and SVGIG (reference sequence). The CDR3 loop spans 12 amino acids. The germline V and J ends were trimmed by 3 bases and 4 bases, with 10 bases remaining between them. The CDR3 DNA reads TGTGCCTGGAGCGGAGGTGGGTACGAGCAGTACTTC. This encodes CAWSGGGYEQYF.

The V and J genes are TRBV7-9 and TRBJ2-7; the match to TRBD2 covers 15 bases. Germline values: CDR1 SEHNR, CDR2 FQNEAQ (reference sequence). Trimming cost V 2 bases and J 2 bases; bases outside gene matches: 4. The CDR3 extends over 17 amino acids. CDR3 protein: CASSLRTSGRAAYEQYF. In DNA, the CDR3 is TGTGCCAGCAGCTTAAGGACTAGCGGGAGGGCGGCCTACGAGCAGTACTTC. Looking up the rest from reference TRBV7-9 and TRBJ2-7 gives the full variable domain: DTGVSQNPRHKITKRGQNVTFRCDPISEHNRLYWYRQTLGQGPEFLTYFQNEAQLEKSRLLSDRFSAERPKGSFSTLEIQRTEQGDSAMYLCASSLRTSGRAAYEQYFGPGTRLTVT.

The sample holds a few counts of this clone. The gene calls are TRBV7-9 and TRBJ2-7, with D hard to call. Trimming took 5 bases from V and 2 from J, leaving 13 bases between them. This CDR3 has 14 amino acids. From germline, CDR1 is SEHNR and CDR2 FQNEAQ (reference sequence). CDR3 residues: CASSLDRVPYEQYF. The DNA of the CDR3 is TGTGCCAGCAGCCTTGACCGCGTGCCCTACGAGCAGTACTTC.

The rearrangement uses TRBV28 and TRBJ1-1; D ambiguous. Between the trimmed V and J ends, which lost 5 bases and 1 base, there was a span of 5 bases. CDR1 is MDHEN and CDR2 is SYDVKM in the germline V gene. The CDR3 totals 12 residues. CDR3 amino acids: CASSQENTEAFF. The CDR3, as DNA: TGTGCCAGCAGTCAGGAGAACACTGAAGCTTTCTTT. Complete variable domain (other parts from reference TRBV28 and TRBJ1-1): DVKVTQSSRYLVKRTGEKVFLECVQDMDHENMFWYRQDPGLGLRLIYFSYDVKMKEKGDIPEGYSVSREKKERFSLILESASTNQTSMYLCASSQENTEAFFGQGTRLTVV.

In DNA form, the CDR3 reads TGTGCCAGCCCCATAGGAACCTATGGCTACACCTTC. Its protein is CASPIGTYGYTF. The gene calls are TRBV28 and TRBJ1-2; D not resolved. Germline V gene sequence: CDR1 MDHEN, CDR2 SYDVKM. This CDR3 comprises 12 residues. V lost 8 bases and J lost 4, with 11 bases in between.

The V and J genes are TRBV19 and TRBJ2-1, with 9 bases lining up with TRBD2. Trimming took 6 bases from V and 4 from J; bases not matched to a gene: 7. Germline V CDR1 and CDR2: LNHDA, SQIVND (reference sequence). This CDR3 contains 15 residues. CDR3 in DNA: TGTGCCAGTAGGCCCGGGACTAGCAGATACAATGAGCAGTTCTTC. This encodes CASRPGTSRYNEQFF.

The chain combines TRBV4-1 with TRBJ2-7; weak D call: TRBD2 (6 bases). Germline V gene lookup returns CDR1 MGHRA and CDR2 YSYEKL. With 3 bases removed from V and 1 base from J, the gap between germline ends came to 16 bases. This CDR3 comprises 16 residues. The CDR3 bases are TGCGCCAGCAGCCAGGCATCGACGGAGGGGTCCTACGAGCAGTACTTC. It encodes CASSQASTEGSYEQYF.

With respect to this clone: This sample also contains other DNA sequences that code for the same CDR3. V gene TRBV11-2 combines with J gene TRBJ2-5; D unresolved. The ends were cut back, 5 bases at V and 4 bases at J, with 5 bases in the middle. The CDR3 length is 11 residues. CDR1 SGHAT and CDR2 FQNNGV come from the germline V gene. The CDR3 coding sequence is TGTGCCAGCAGCCTACGAGAGACCCAGTACTTC. Translation: CASSLRETQYF.

V gene TRBV7-2 combines with J gene TRBJ1-3; tentatively, D is TRBD1 (5 bases). Germline CDR1 reads SGHTA; CDR2 reads FQGNSA. The CDR3 is 15 residues long. V lost 2 bases, J lost 0 bases, and 8 bases lay in between. The CDR3 sequence: CASSLMGGSGNTIYF. DNA for the CDR3: TGTGCCAGCAGCTTAATGGGGGGCTCTGGAAACACCATATATTTT.

V and J are TRBV11-3 and TRBJ2-1; 14 bases line up with TRBD2. Germline V CDR1 and CDR2: SGHNT, YENEEA. V was clipped by 4 bases and J by 6 bases; unmatched bases: 5. The CDR3 spans 16 residues. CDR3 region: CASSSGTSGRGNEQFF. The DNA of the CDR3 is TGTGCCAGCAGCTCCGGGACTAGCGGGAGAGGCAATGAGCAGTTCTTC.

Note on this clone: Distinct nucleotide sequences in the sample also encode this CDR3. The rearrangement joins TRBV28 to TRBJ2-7; no reliable D call. Germline V gives CDR1 MDHEN, CDR2 SYDVKM. This CDR3 contains 11 residues. Deletions cut 5 bases from V and 0 bases from J, with 2 bases between. DNA for the CDR3: TGTGCCAGCAGTGCCTCCTACGAGCAGTACTTC. Translated, it gives CASSASYEQYF.

The chain links TRBV5-4 to TRBJ2-7; 9 positions match TRBD1. Germline V gives CDR1 SGHNT, CDR2 YYREEE (reference sequence). Trimming removed 4 bases from V and 13 bases from J; junction bases left unmatched: 12. The CDR3 length is 13 residues. CDR3 DNA: TGTGCCAGCAGCAGTAACAGGGGGCGGGCTTACTACTTC. This sequence encodes CASSSNRGRAYYF.

This rearrangement joins TRBV27 to TRBJ2-7, with 9 bases fitting TRBD1. Germline lookup yields CDR1 MNHEY and CDR2 SMNVEV (reference sequence). Trimming removed 5 bases from V and 2 bases from J; junction bases left unmatched: 7. The CDR3 length is 15 residues. The CDR3 bases are TGTGCCAGCAGTCCCCGGACAGGGGTCACCTACGAGCAGTACTTC. It yields the protein CASSPRTGVTYEQYF.

This clone was recorded a few times. Here the CDR3 DNA reads TGCAGCGTTGGGCCGTTCTCGGGGGAAGCTTTCTTT. Amino acids: CSVGPFSGEAFF. This sequence joins TRBV29-1 and TRBJ1-1; unclear D gene. V was pared by 4 bases and J by 8 bases, with 14 bases between. Germline lookup yields CDR1 SQVTM and CDR2 ANQGSEA. The CDR3 is made up of 12 amino acids.

This chain connects TRBV5-4 to TRBJ1-1; possible D gene TRBD1, 6 bases. The CDR3 is made up of 13 amino acids. The germline V gene has CDR1 SGHNT and CDR2 YYREEE (reference sequence). The V end was cut by 6 bases, the J end by 6 bases, with 15 bases between. DNA of the CDR3: TGTGCCAGCAAACGGGGGGGCGCATCTGAAGCTTTCTTT. Translated: CASKRGGASEAFF.

V usage is TRBV14 and J usage is TRBJ2-7; the D gene could be TRBD1 or TRBD2 (6 bases each). Trimming removed 2 bases at V and 6 bases at J, with 11 bases between. Germline CDR1 reads SGHDN; CDR2 reads FVKESK. This CDR3 is 13 amino acids long. Here the CDR3 DNA reads TGTGCCAGCAGCCAAAAGTCGGGGGCCGAGCAGTACTTC. It is translated as CASSQKSGAEQYF.

The V and J genes are TRBV6-1 and TRBJ2-2, with D uncertain. The V gene lost 6 bases and the J gene lost 5 bases, with 13 bases spanning the gap. From germline, CDR1 is MNHNS and CDR2 SASEGT. CDR3 length equals 14 residues. The CDR3 sequence: CASSPRELTGELFF. The CDR3 coding sequence is TGTGCCAGCAGCCCTAGGGAACTTACCGGGGAGCTGTTTTTT.

V gene TRBV7-2 combines with J gene TRBJ2-1; D unclear. Germline CDR1 SGHTA, CDR2 FQGNSA. The CDR3 loop spans 15 amino acids. The V end was cut by 1 base, the J end by 4 bases, with 11 bases between. CDR3 nucleotides: TGTGCCAGCAGCTTAGTGGGTACTCCATACAATGAGCAGTTCTTC. This sequence encodes CASSLVGTPYNEQFF.

This chain uses TRBV5-1 with TRBJ2-1; TRBD2 matches at 10 bases. Trimming at V came to 4 bases and at J to 9 bases, leaving 10 bases not matched to a gene. This CDR3 comprises 15 residues. The germline V gene has CDR1 SGHRS and CDR2 YFSETQ. The CDR3 here is CASSPALAGEGEQFF. CDR3 coding DNA: TGCGCCAGCAGCCCAGCGCTAGCGGGAGAGGGTGAGCAGTTCTTC.

The V call is TRBV29-1, the J call TRBJ2-2; D uncertain. CDR3 length equals 13 residues. V lost 6 bases and J lost 0, with 8 bases in between. CDR1 SQVTM and CDR2 ANQGSEA come from the germline V gene. The CDR3 sequence: CSVYRPNTGELFF. The CDR3 DNA reads TGCAGCGTCTACCGTCCGAACACCGGGGAGCTGTTTTTT.

The CDR3 loop is CASSLLTIVETQYF. For the CDR3, the DNA is TGTGCCAGCAGCCTACTGACTATAGTAGAGACCCAGTACTTC. This chain connects TRBV7-2 to TRBJ2-5; a possible D gene is TRBD2 (5 bases). V lost 5 bases and J lost 4, with 14 bases in between. The CDR3 is 14 amino acids. Per germline, CDR1 SGHTA and CDR2 FQGNSA. Filled out from reference TRBV7-2 and TRBJ2-5, the complete variable domain reads GAGVSQSPSNKVTEKGKDVELRCDPISGHTALYWYRQSLGQGLEFLIYFQGNSAPDKSGLPSDRFSAERTGGSVSTLTIQRTQQEDSAVYLCASSLLTIVETQYFGPGTRLLVL.

The V gene is TRBV7-2, the J gene TRBJ2-5, with TRBD2 matching over 9 bases. The CDR3 totals 15 residues. V trimming: 5 bases; J trimming: 2 bases; junction bases outside the gene matches: 6. Germline CDR1 reads SGHTA; CDR2 reads FQGNSA. DNA of the CDR3: TGTGCCAGCAGCATCTCTAGCGGGGCTCAAGAGACCCAGTACTTC. It yields the protein CASSISSGAQETQYF.

The CDR3 nucleotides are TGTGCCAGTAGTATCAGCGGGGGTGTTCCGTTCTTC. Its translation is CASSISGGVPFF. This chain links TRBV19 with TRBJ2-1; 8 nucleotides agree with TRBD2. Germline CDR1 reads LNHDA; CDR2 reads SQIVND (reference sequence). Trimming took 3 bases from V and 15 from J; bases not matched to a gene: 7. CDR3 length: 12 residues.

This clone was picked up one time. Distinct nucleotide sequences in the sample also encode this CDR3. The chain is built from TRBV5-1 and TRBJ2-1; TRBD2 agrees at 7 bases. The V and J ends lost 0 bases and 2 bases, in that order; junction bases with no gene match: 2. Germline V lookup: CDR1 SGHRS, CDR2 YFSETQ. This CDR3 has 15 residues. CDR3 bases: TGCGCCAGCAGCTTGGCGGGAGGAACCTACAATGAGCAGTTCTTC. This gives the protein CASSLAGGTYNEQFF.

The gene calls are TRBV27 and TRBJ2-5, with 7 positions matching TRBD1. The ends lost 4 bases at V and 5 bases at J; junction bases unmatched: 13. Germline loops: CDR1 MNHEY, CDR2 SMNVEV (reference sequence). This CDR3 spans 16 amino acids. CDR3 coding DNA: TGTGCCAGCAGTTACTACCGTAGGGACAGCAAGGAGACCCAGTACTTC. Amino acids: CASSYYRRDSKETQYF.